These 27 T cell receptor beta chains came from one sample sequenced in a study of cytotoxic CD8 clonotypes in ibrutinib-treated CLL. Here immunoSEQ multiplex PCR was the method, and the copy in TCRdb shows in-frame clones only, minus some. The data hold 150,000 or so clones, with roughly 77% observed a single time. Sequences were derived from PBMCs, sampled after 12 months of ibrutinib treatment. The receptors derive from a human donor with chronic lymphocytic leukemia.

The chain employs TRBV19 and TRBJ2-7; TRBD1 agrees at 9 bases. The germline V gene has CDR1 LNHDA and CDR2 SQIVND (reference sequence). The V segment lost 5 bases and the J segment 3 bases; nucleotides outside the gene matches: 8. The CDR3 sequence is 15 residues long. The CDR3 reads CASSSPGTGSYEQYF. CDR3 nucleotides: TGTGCCAGTAGTTCCCCCGGGACAGGGAGCTACGAGCAGTACTTC.

This rearrangement joins TRBV18 to TRBJ1-1; 7 nucleotides match TRBD1. Trimming at V came to 8 bases and at J to 6 bases, leaving 9 bases not matched to a gene. The length of the CDR3 is 13 residues. Germline V lookup: CDR1 KGHSH, CDR2 LQKENI. CDR3 sequence: CASQLTGESEAFF. The CDR3 DNA reads TGTGCCAGCCAACTAACAGGGGAATCTGAAGCTTTCTTT.

The genes are TRBV29-1 and TRBJ1-5; TRBD1 might be the D (6 bases). CDR3 size: 13 residues. Germline V lookup: CDR1 SQVTM, CDR2 ANQGSEA. Deletions cut 6 bases from V and 7 bases from J, with 16 bases between. The chain's CDR3 is CSVFTGAGQPQHF. The CDR3 DNA is TGCAGCGTCTTCACGGGGGCAGGACAGCCCCAGCATTTT.

This clone was counted a single time. The chain uses TRBV5-6 and TRBJ1-4; TRBD1 agrees at 7 bases. Germline CDR1 SGHDT, CDR2 YYEEEE. CDR3 length: 15 amino acids. After removal of 5 bases from V and 5 bases from J, the junction contained 9 bases not matched to a gene. DNA of the CDR3: TGTGCCAGCAGGGACGACAGGGAGGGGAATGAAAAACTGTTTTTT. Translation: CASRDDREGNEKLFF.

In its sample, this clone was seen many times. The CDR3 is CASRPGDRIYNEQFF. Written as DNA, the CDR3 is TGTGCCAGCAGACCAGGGGACCGTATCTACAATGAGCAGTTCTTC. The chain carries TRBV6-1 and TRBJ2-1, with D perhaps TRBD1 (6 bases). Germline CDR1 and CDR2: MNHNS and SASEGT. CDR3 length: 15 amino acids. The V end lost 6 bases, the J end lost 3 bases, and 15 bases lay between the germline ends.

This clone was picked up a small number of times. The rearrangement uses TRBV7-9 and TRBJ2-7; 10 bases match TRBD2. Germline assignment: CDR1 SEHNR and CDR2 FQNEAQ (reference sequence). The CDR3 is 13 amino acids. V dropped 6 bases and J dropped 5; count of bases not matched to a gene: 4. CDR3 nucleotide sequence: TGTGCCAGCAGTTATAGCGGGAGGAACGAGCAGTACTTC. Translating gives CASSYSGRNEQYF.

This clone was recorded a few times. V and J are TRBV7-9 and TRBJ2-1, with TRBD2 matching over 13 bases. Germline V CDR1 and CDR2: SEHNR, FQNEAQ (reference sequence). After removal of 5 bases from V and 0 bases from J, the junction contained 1 base not matched to a gene. This CDR3 has 16 amino acids. CDR3 coding DNA: TGTGCCAGCAGCCGGACTAGCGGGAGCTCCTACAATGAGCAGTTCTTC. This translates into CASSRTSGSSYNEQFF.

This chain joins TRBV19 and TRBJ1-6; perhaps TRBD1 as D (6 bases). Germline V CDR1 and CDR2: LNHDA, SQIVND (reference sequence). The V end lost 6 bases, the J end lost 10 bases, and 19 bases lay between the germline ends. The length of the CDR3 is 15 residues. For the CDR3, the DNA is TGTGCCAGTAGGAGGGGGGTGTGGGGCGAATCACCCCTCCACTTT. Its translation is CASRRGVWGESPLHF.

The rearrangement uses TRBV7-9 and TRBJ2-3; the D call may be TRBD1 or TRBD2 (5 bases each). V lost 2 bases and J lost 1, with 10 bases in between. This CDR3 is 15 amino acids long. CDR1 and CDR2 from the germline V gene are SEHNR and FQNEAQ (reference sequence). CDR3 protein: CASSLTRGGTDTQYF. In nucleotides, the CDR3 is TGTGCCAGCAGCTTAACTAGGGGCGGCACAGATACGCAGTATTTT. Complete variable domain (other parts from reference TRBV7-9 and TRBJ2-3): DTGVSQNPRHKITKRGQNVTFRCDPISEHNRLYWYRQTLGQGPEFLTYFQNEAQLEKSRLLSDRFSAERPKGSFSTLEIQRTEQGDSAMYLCASSLTRGGTDTQYFGPGTRLTVL.

The gene calls are TRBV4-3 and TRBJ2-3, with 10 bases lining up with TRBD2. The junction had 5 bases not matched to a gene; V was cut back by 3 bases and J by 2 bases. Germline values: CDR1 LGHNA, CDR2 YSLEER. CDR3 size: 16 residues. CDR3 sequence: CASSQGTSEFTDTQYF. CDR3 bases: TGCGCCAGCAGCCAGGGGACTAGCGAATTCACAGATACGCAGTATTTT.

The chain carries TRBV6-5 and TRBJ2-7; TRBD1 might be the D (5 bases). Deletions cut 6 bases from V and 3 bases from J, with 9 bases between. The CDR3 is made up of 12 amino acids. Germline lookup yields CDR1 MNHEY and CDR2 SVGAGI. The CDR3, as DNA: TGTGCCAGCAGCGGACATGACTACGAGCAGTACTTC. Protein: CASSGHDYEQYF.

The chain uses TRBV28 and TRBJ1-5, with 9 nucleotides matching TRBD1. The CDR3 extends over 15 amino acids. J gave up 2 bases and V 6 bases, and 5 bases lay outside the gene matches. CDR1 is MDHEN and CDR2 is SYDVKM in the germline V gene. DNA for the CDR3: TGTGCCAGCAGGGGACAGGGACGAGGCAATCAGCCCCAGCATTTT. Translation: CASRGQGRGNQPQHF.

This clone was recorded only once. The chain couples TRBV4-1 to TRBJ1-1; D is unclear. From germline, CDR1 is MGHRA and CDR2 YSYEKL. The V end lost 1 base, the J end lost 6 bases, and 9 bases lay between the germline ends. The CDR3 length is 13 residues. The CDR3 coding sequence is TGCGCCAGCAGCCAAGCCCTTGGGGCTGAAGCTTTCTTT. This translates into CASSQALGAEAFF.

V gene TRBV7-9 combines with J gene TRBJ2-1; the D gene could be TRBD1 or TRBD2 (6 bases each). Per germline, CDR1 SEHNR and CDR2 FQNEAQ (reference sequence). This CDR3 comprises 18 residues. Trimming took 4 bases from V and 3 from J, leaving 22 bases between them. Here the CDR3 reads CASSSSEGGRLDYNEQFF. The CDR3 DNA sequence: TGTGCCAGCAGCTCGTCGGAGGGGGGCAGACTGGACTACAATGAGCAGTTCTTC.

This clone has a count of ten or more. This chain uses TRBV6-1 with TRBJ1-1; TRBD1 might be the D (5 bases). Trimming stripped 6 bases from V and 4 bases from J, with 12 bases between. The CDR3 totals 13 residues. From germline, CDR1 is MNHNS and CDR2 SASEGT. The DNA for the CDR3 is TGTGCCAGCAGCAAAGGGGAGCTCACTGAAGCTTTCTTT. Protein: CASSKGELTEAFF.

CDR3 protein: CASRAGQGTSSYEQYF. The CDR3 DNA sequence: TGTGCCAGCAGGGCGGGACAGGGGACGAGCTCCTACGAGCAGTACTTC. The chain joins TRBV11-2 to TRBJ2-7; 10 bases line up with TRBD1. Trimming at V came to 6 bases and at J to 0 bases, leaving 8 bases not matched to a gene. The CDR3 loop spans 16 amino acids. Looked up from germline, CDR1 is SGHAT and CDR2 is FQNNGV. The full variable domain, with the rest looked up from reference TRBV11-2 and TRBJ2-7, is EAGVAQSPRYKIIEKRQSVAFWCNPISGHATLYWYQQILGQGPKLLIQFQNNGVVDDSQLPKDRFSAERLKGVDSTLKIQPAKLEDSAVYLCASRAGQGTSSYEQYFGPGTRLTVT.

The V gene is TRBV9, the J gene TRBJ2-2; D is tentatively TRBD1 or TRBD2 (5 bases each). The germline V gene has CDR1 SGDLS and CDR2 YYNGEE. The V and J ends lost 4 bases and 1 base respectively, with 11 bases between them. The CDR3 has 15 amino acids. CDR3 sequence reads: CASSRDGLNTGELFF. The CDR3 DNA follows: TGTGCCAGCAGCAGGGACGGATTGAACACCGGGGAGCTGTTTTTT.

V usage is TRBV5-1 and J usage is TRBJ2-1, with 7 bases lining up with TRBD2. The CDR3 length is 17 residues. The V gene's germline CDR1 is SGHRS and CDR2 YFSETQ. With V trimmed by 4 bases and J by 9 bases, 19 bases remained unmatched. As DNA, the CDR3 is TGCGCCAGCAGCCCGGCGGGGGTGGAGGCCATAGAGGTTGAGCAGTTCTTC. Its translation: CASSPAGVEAIEVEQFF. The full variable domain, in which reference TRBV5-1 and TRBJ2-1 provide the parts outside the CDR3, is KAGVTQTPRYLIKTRGQQVTLSCSPISGHRSVSWYQQTPGQGLQFLFEYFSETQRNKGNFPGRFSGRQFSNSRSEMNVSTLELGDSALYLCASSPAGVEAIEVEQFFGPGTRLTVL.

CDR3 nucleotides: TGTGCCAGCAGCTCACAGGGGGGCGGCTACGAGCAGTACTTC. Its protein is CASSSQGGGYEQYF. This chain connects TRBV7-9 to TRBJ2-7; 8 bases match TRBD1. Germline-derived CDR1 and CDR2 are SEHNR and FQNEAQ (reference sequence). The CDR3 is 14 residues long. The junction had 5 bases not matched to a gene; V was cut back by 4 bases and J by 3 bases. Supplemented by reference TRBV7-9 and TRBJ2-7, the full variable domain reads DTGVSQNPRHKITKRGQNVTFRCDPISEHNRLYWYRQTLGQGPEFLTYFQNEAQLEKSRLLSDRFSAERPKGSFSTLEIQRTEQGDSAMYLCASSSQGGGYEQYFGPGTRLTVT.

The rearrangement uses TRBV29-1 and TRBJ2-7; 7 bases align to TRBD1. Germline V gives CDR1 SQVTM, CDR2 ANQGSEA. The CDR3 runs 13 residues. The ends lost 8 bases at V and 7 bases at J; junction bases unmatched: 14. The CDR3 loop reads CSFSLGQQSEQYF. In DNA, the CDR3 is TGCAGCTTTAGCTTGGGACAGCAGAGTGAGCAGTACTTC.

This rearrangement joins TRBV7-8 to TRBJ1-3; a weak D match, TRBD1 (5 bases). Germline CDR1 SGHVS, CDR2 FQNEAQ. CDR3 length equals 16 residues. Trimming took 4 bases from V and 3 from J, leaving 16 bases between them. The DNA of the CDR3 is TGTGCCAGCAGCTCTTGGGGGACGGGGTTTGGAAACACCATATATTTT. The encoded protein is CASSSWGTGFGNTIYF.

This clone occurred a few times. The V call is TRBV18, the J call TRBJ2-2; D is uncertain. This CDR3 region has 14 residues. Trimming cost V 3 bases and J 5 bases, with 10 bases left between them. Per the germline V gene, CDR1 is KGHSH and CDR2 is LQKENI. CDR3 bases: TGTGCCAGCTCACCTACCTTGGGGACCGGGGAGCTGTTTTTT. Protein product: CASSPTLGTGELFF. Full variable domain (missing parts from reference TRBV18 and TRBJ2-2): NAGVMQNPRHLVRRRGQEARLRCSPMKGHSHVYWYRQLPEEGLKFMVYLQKENIIDESGMPKERFSAEFPKEGPSILRIQQVVRGDSAAYFCASSPTLGTGELFFGEGSRLTVL.

The rearrangement joins TRBV27 to TRBJ1-3, with 10 bases fitting TRBD1. V shed 5 bases and J 4 bases; nucleotides not matched to a gene: 5. This CDR3 spans 15 amino acids. The V gene's germline CDR1 is MNHEY and CDR2 SMNVEV (reference sequence). CDR3 in DNA: TGTGCCAGCAGTCCGAAGGACAGGGGGGGAAACACCATATATTTT. It specifies CASSPKDRGGNTIYF.

This clone was seen only a few times. V usage is TRBV7-9 and J usage is TRBJ1-2; 9 bases are a match to TRBD1. CDR3 length: 17 amino acids. The ends lost 5 bases at V and 3 bases at J; junction bases unmatched: 13. Germline CDR1 and CDR2: SEHNR and FQNEAQ (reference sequence). The CDR3 loop is CASSPLFRTGVDYGYTF. CDR3 nucleotide sequence: TGTGCCAGCAGCCCCCTTTTCCGGACAGGGGTGGACTATGGCTACACCTTC.

The chain has TRBV4-1 and TRBJ2-5, with a tentative D call TRBD2 (7 bases). V shed 4 bases and J shed 5 bases, with 11 bases lying between them. This CDR3 has 13 amino acids. The V gene's germline CDR1 is MGHRA and CDR2 YSYEKL. CDR3 DNA sequence: TGCGCCAGCAGCCGGACTAGGGGGGAGACCCAGTACTTC. Protein product: CASSRTRGETQYF.

Worth noting for this clone: One junction end disagrees with the germline gene, perhaps due to a read error. CDR3 nucleotides: TGTGCTAGCAGCTTTAAAATAGGACGGAGCTACGAGCAGTACTTC. It yields the protein CASSFKIGRSYEQYF. The chain has TRBV7-7 and TRBJ2-7; D not certain. The germline gives CDR1 SSHAT, CDR2 FNYEAQ (reference sequence). The CDR3 runs to 15 residues.

This chain links TRBV28 with TRBJ2-7, with D hard to call. The germline CDR1 and CDR2 sequences are MDHEN and SYDVKM. Trimming left V 6 bases short and J 2 bases short, with 14 bases between. This CDR3 is 14 amino acids long. CDR3 residues: CASSFQVSTYEQYF. CDR3 coding DNA: TGTGCCAGCAGCTTTCAGGTTTCAACCTACGAGCAGTACTTC.